This record concerns one T cell receptor beta chain sequence. CDR1 and CDR2 (germline): SNHLY, FYNNEI. Unmatched junction bases numbered 2, after V lost 4 bases and J lost 1 base. The CDR3 covers 14 residues. Researchers ran the PCR with 60 Vbeta and 13 Jbeta primers. The protocol was immunoSEQ multiplex PCR, while the TCRdb copy is restricted to in-frame clones and leaves out a portion. The data show tens of thousands of clones, about 67% seen once. This entry comes from a study of cytomegalovirus exposure and HLA in healthy donors. Looking at the study overall: A prior analysis found 90 million to 120 million unique TCR beta sequences from 170 million or so T cells.

The receptor was isolated from a man younger than 40 in good health and CMV-seronegative. The chain is built from TRBV2 and TRBJ1-1, with 8 positions matching TRBD1. The sequencing input was PBMCs. CDR3 sequence (DNA): TGTGCCAGCAGTGGACAGGGGAGGAACACTGAAGCTTTCTTT. Translating gives CASSGQGRNTEAFF.